This T cell receptor beta chain was recorded in a study of shared clonotypes between healthy human individuals. Findings and limits, study-wide: A reduction in generation probabilities was seen for non-shared clonotypes relative to those shared by all four donors. The researchers took only blood, and tissue repertoires probably look different.

The V end lost 4 bases, the J end lost 2 bases, and 14 bases lay between the germline ends. CDR3 length equals 15 residues. In germline, CDR1 is SGHNT, CDR2 YYREEE (reference sequence). Concerning this clone itself: Its antigen is not identified.

Only Caucasian adults living in Nashville, Tennessee served as donors. Once extracted for a subset, genomic DNA was divided evenly among several immunoSEQ plates. This table comes from immunoSEQ multiplex PCR, and its TCRdb copy is limited to in-frame clones, with some not included. In the table there are approximately 2.3 million clones, approximately 95% of which are singletons. The chain joins TRBV5-4 to TRBJ2-3; D might be TRBD1 or TRBD2, each matching 5 bases. The sample comprised naive CD4+ T cells from PBMCs. Sample subset: CD45RA+ positively selected. This TCR was recovered from a man aged 18 to 29 in good health. Some clones in this sample may be carry-over from other donors' samples. Here the CDR3 reads CASSPSGTFTDTQYF. In nucleotides, the CDR3 is TGTGCCAGCAGCCCCTCCGGGACCTTCACAGATACGCAGTATTTT.